This entry lists 22 T cell receptor beta chains sequenced from one sample in a study of graft-versus-host responses after intestinal transplantation (dated by TCRdb to the early 2020s). Libraries were built with the immunoSEQ multiplex PCR assay. As stored in TCRdb, this immuneACCESS dataset retains in-frame rearrangements with V and J assigned. A fraction of the clones does not appear; measured against another copy, unresolved V genes explain less than half of the discrepancy, and the remainder lacks a known reason. For this sample the table gives about 23,000 clones, of which roughly 72% were detected only once. The ten largest make up around 3.3% of the sample. Dithiothreitol, EDTA incubations and collagenase D digestion were used to isolate intraepithelial and lamina propria lymphocytes from graft specimens. The starting material was ileum tissue, obtained 12 days after intestinal transplant. The receptors derive from a human patient who received an intestinal transplant, so some T cells may come from the graft donor.

The rearrangement uses TRBV5-4 and TRBJ2-1, with 12 positions matching TRBD2. There are 15 residues in the CDR3. V was clipped by 5 bases and J by 2 bases; unmatched bases: 2. CDR1 and CDR2 from the germline V gene are SGHNT and YYREEE (reference sequence). CDR3 DNA sequence: TGTGCCAGCAGTTCTAGCGGGAGGGCCTACAATGAGCAGTTCTTC. It translates to CASSSSGRAYNEQFF.

This CDR3 reads CASSLEVSGKVEQFF. In DNA, the CDR3 is TGTGCCAGCAGCTTAGAGGTTAGCGGGAAGGTTGAGCAGTTCTTC. The chain carries TRBV7-9 and TRBJ2-1; 8 bases are shared with TRBD2. CDR3 length: 15 amino acids. Germline V gene lookup returns CDR1 SEHNR and CDR2 FQNEAQ (reference sequence). The J segment lost 9 bases and the V segment lost 1 base, leaving 8 bases of the junction unmatched.

V gene TRBV10-3 combines with J gene TRBJ1-1; TRBD1 agrees at 7 bases. The CDR3 contains 15 residues. The junction had 8 bases not matched to a gene; V was cut back by 6 bases and J by 1 base. Germline CDR1 ENHRY, CDR2 SYGVKD. In DNA, the CDR3 is TGTGCCATCAGAGGCCACGGGACAGAGAACACTGAAGCTTTCTTT. Amino acids: CAIRGHGTENTEAFF.

The chain couples TRBV2 to TRBJ1-1; the D is unclear. CDR1 is SNHLY and CDR2 is FYNNEI in the germline V gene. V lost 7 bases and J 0 bases, leaving 9 bases between the germline ends. The CDR3 length is 13 residues. The CDR3 bases are TGTGCCAGCAAAGGACTGATGAACACTGAAGCTTTCTTT. This translates into CASKGLMNTEAFF.

The chain combines TRBV9 with TRBJ2-1; 13 nucleotides line up with TRBD2. CDR3 length equals 16 residues. CDR1 and CDR2 (germline): SGDLS, YYNGEE. The ends lost 1 base at V and 2 bases at J; junction bases unmatched: 0. The CDR3 reads CASSVTSGGAYNEQFF. As DNA, the CDR3 is TGTGCCAGCAGCGTAACTAGCGGGGGGGCCTACAATGAGCAGTTCTTC.

This clone has only one observation. This chain links TRBV7-9 with TRBJ2-5; tentative D call: TRBD1 (7 bases). The V and J ends lost 5 bases and 2 bases respectively, with 9 bases between them. The germline V gene encodes CDR1 SEHNR and CDR2 FQNEAQ (reference sequence). The CDR3 totals 13 residues. The CDR3 region has the DNA TGTGCCAGCAGCCCAGGGGGGCAAGAGACCCAGTACTTC. Amino acids: CASSPGGQETQYF.

This clone was observed a handful of times. The rearrangement joins TRBV12-5 to TRBJ2-3; TRBD2 agrees at 8 bases. Germline assignment: CDR1 LGHNT and CDR2 FRNRAP. V was pared by 0 bases and J by 4 bases, with 12 bases of the junction left unmatched. This CDR3 comprises 18 residues. The CDR3 is CASGLVPGGLGNSDTQYF. The CDR3, as DNA: TGTGCTAGTGGTTTGGTACCGGGGGGACTAGGAAATTCAGATACGCAGTATTTT.

The V gene is TRBV11-2, the J gene TRBJ1-1; TRBD1 agrees at 7 bases. The ends lost 10 bases at V and 1 base at J; junction bases unmatched: 9. Germline-derived CDR1 and CDR2 are SGHAT and FQNNGV. The CDR3 has 14 residues. The CDR3 is CATCKGQTNTEAFF. As DNA, the CDR3 is TGTGCCACCTGTAAGGGACAGACGAACACTGAAGCTTTCTTT.

The genes are TRBV4-1 and TRBJ2-5; 9 bases are a match to TRBD2. V lost 4 bases and J lost 5; bases outside the gene matches: 8. Germline CDR1 and CDR2: MGHRA and YSYEKL. The CDR3 length is 15 residues. DNA for the CDR3: TGCGCCAGCAGCCCCTATAGCGGGAGCTATGAGACCCAGTACTTC. Translated: CASSPYSGSYETQYF.

The CDR3 region has the DNA TGTGCCAGCAGCTTAGTGTCCCAGGGTTACGAGCAGTACTTC. Translation gives CASSLVSQGYEQYF. The chain uses TRBV7-9 and TRBJ2-7; possibly TRBD1 for D (5 bases). The V gene lost 1 base and the J gene lost 4 bases, with 11 bases spanning the gap. The CDR3 contains 14 residues. From germline, CDR1 is SEHNR and CDR2 FQNEAQ (reference sequence).

V is TRBV7-8 and J is TRBJ2-5, with D hard to call. CDR1 is SGHVS, CDR2 FQNEAQ, per germline. The CDR3 is 13 amino acids. Trimming took off 5 bases at V and 5 bases at J, with 12 bases between the two ends. Here the CDR3 reads CASSPSELETQYF. The CDR3 DNA reads as TGTGCCAGCAGCCCTTCGGAGTTGGAGACCCAGTACTTC.

This clone was seen only once. The V call is TRBV7-9, the J call TRBJ1-1; D is undetermined. The V and J ends lost 4 bases and 4 bases respectively, with 4 bases between them. This CDR3 spans 11 amino acids. The germline V gene encodes CDR1 SEHNR and CDR2 FQNEAQ (reference sequence). In DNA form, the CDR3 reads TGTGCCAGCAGCTCGGGCACTGAAGCTTTCTTT. Its protein product is CASSSGTEAFF. Full variable domain (outside the CDR3, taken from reference TRBV7-9 and TRBJ1-1): DTGVSQNPRHKITKRGQNVTFRCDPISEHNRLYWYRQTLGQGPEFLTYFQNEAQLEKSRLLSDRFSAERPKGSFSTLEIQRTEQGDSAMYLCASSSGTEAFFGQGTRLTVV.

In its sample, this clone was seen once. The gene calls are TRBV29-1 and TRBJ2-1; 9 positions match TRBD2. Germline CDR1 SQVTM, CDR2 ANQGSEA. The CDR3 contains 16 residues. The trim removed 1 base at V and 4 bases at J, leaving 8 bases unmatched. The CDR3 protein is CSVEAASGTIYNEQFF. Here the CDR3 DNA reads TGCAGCGTTGAAGCAGCTAGCGGGACCATATACAATGAGCAGTTCTTC.

This chain joins TRBV6-5 and TRBJ1-1; no definite D call. The ends were cut back, 0 bases at V and 5 bases at J, with 10 bases in the middle. Germline CDR1 and CDR2: MNHEY and SVGAGI. The CDR3 is 14 amino acids. The CDR3 nucleotides are TGTGCCAGCAGTTACTCGAGATCGGGGACTGAAGCTTTCTTT. Residues: CASSYSRSGTEAFF.

This clone was observed a few times. The chain recombines TRBV4-1 with TRBJ1-2, with unresolved D. The CDR3 runs 14 residues. CDR1 is MGHRA and CDR2 is YSYEKL in the germline V gene. V gave up 0 bases and J gave up 3 bases, with 8 bases separating them. CDR3 DNA: TGCGCCAGCAGCCAAGATTTCACAGACTATGGCTACACCTTC. Protein: CASSQDFTDYGYTF.

The count of this clone is one. The chain has TRBV27 and TRBJ2-7, with TRBD2 matching 7 bases. CDR1 is MNHEY and CDR2 is SMNVEV in the germline V gene (reference sequence). V gave up 8 bases and J gave up 3 bases; unmatched junction bases: 13. CDR3 length: 15 residues. The CDR3 is CASRIGGLGLYEQYF. The CDR3 coding sequence is TGTGCCAGCCGCATCGGGGGGTTGGGGCTCTACGAGCAGTACTTC.

The chain combines TRBV5-6 with TRBJ1-2; D gene uncertain. The CDR3 has 14 residues. Trimming stripped 0 bases from V and 0 bases from J, with 6 bases between. The germline V gene has CDR1 SGHDT and CDR2 YYEEEE. The DNA for the CDR3 is TGTGCCAGCAGCTTGGAGGAGACTAACTATGGCTACACCTTC. As protein: CASSLEETNYGYTF.

This chain joins TRBV16 and TRBJ2-1; D is unclear. This CDR3 is built from 12 residues. Germline V gives CDR1 KGHSY, CDR2 FQNENV. V lost 2 bases and J lost 5, with 4 bases in between. The CDR3 spells CASSQEDNEQFF. CDR3 nucleotides: TGTGCCAGCAGCCAAGAGGACAATGAGCAGTTCTTC.

This chain links TRBV10-3 with TRBJ1-1; tentatively, D is TRBD1 (6 bases). From germline, CDR1 is ENHRY and CDR2 SYGVKD. This CDR3 has 16 amino acids. V shed 4 bases and J shed 0 bases, with 15 bases lying between them. The DNA of the CDR3 is TGTGCCATCAGTGGGGGGGGCCAGGGACTGAACACTGAAGCTTTCTTT. Translation gives CAISGGGQGLNTEAFF.

V usage is TRBV7-9 and J usage is TRBJ2-1, with 8 bases that match TRBD2. The CDR3 has 14 amino acids. Germline V gene lookup returns CDR1 SEHNR and CDR2 FQNEAQ (reference sequence). J was trimmed by 5 bases and V by 3 bases; bases with no gene match: 3. CDR3: CASSFSGAHNEQFF. CDR3 DNA: TGTGCCAGCAGCTTTAGCGGGGCCCACAATGAGCAGTTCTTC.

CDR3 coding DNA: TGCGCCAGCAGCCAAAGGGAGGGCAGGGCTAATGAAAAACTGTTTTTT. Translating gives CASSQREGRANEKLFF. The V gene is TRBV4-1, the J gene TRBJ1-4; D possibly corresponds to TRBD1 (5 bases). Germline V gives CDR1 MGHRA, CDR2 YSYEKL. This CDR3 is built from 16 residues. Between the trimmed V and J ends, which lost 2 bases and 3 bases, there was a span of 13 bases.

The chain has TRBV6-5 and TRBJ2-7; 10 nucleotides agree with TRBD1. The CDR3 is 15 residues long. Germline V gene sequence: CDR1 MNHEY, CDR2 SVGAGI. V shed 5 bases, J shed 3 bases, and the junction held 7 bases outside the gene matches. CDR3 residues: CASSAPGQGLYEQYF. The DNA for the CDR3 is TGTGCCAGCAGTGCCCCGGGACAGGGGCTCTACGAGCAGTACTTC.